One sample yielded the 8 T cell receptor beta chains listed below, sequenced in a study of T-cell reconstitution after alpha-beta-depleted transplantation in children. The TCRbeta library was prepared with unique molecular identifiers. TCRdb re-called the PCR reads through MiXCR, storing one row per CDR3 protein. The sample has 600,000 to 700,000 distinct CDR3 sequences, over 10% seen once. The sequences come from PBMCs, collected before TCRalphabeta/CD19-depleted stem cell transplant. The origin of the receptors is a girl under 10 years old with congenital amegakaryocytic thrombocytopenia, due to receive a stem cell transplant.

The chain carries TRBV5-1 and TRBJ2-1, with 7 positions matching TRBD2. This CDR3 comprises 13 residues. J gave up 9 bases and V 3 bases, and 6 bases lay outside the gene matches. The V gene's germline CDR1 is SGHRS and CDR2 YFSETQ. The CDR3 sequence: CASSSRTSTEQFF. The DNA for the CDR3 is TGCGCCAGCAGCTCGCGGACTAGTACTGAGCAGTTCTTC.

A note on this clonotype: A much larger clone lies a single base off, so this may be a read error. This chain uses TRBV7-9 with TRBJ2-1; maybe TRBD1 (6 bases). Germline V gives CDR1 SEHNR, CDR2 FQNEAQ (reference sequence). This CDR3 has 13 amino acids. As DNA, the CDR3 is TGTGCCAGCAGCAAGGACAGATACAATGAGCATTTCTTC. Its protein product is CASSKDRYNEHFF.

This CDR3 reads CASSLSGGNNSPLHF. Written as DNA, the CDR3 is TGTGCCAGCAGTTTATCGGGCGGTAATAATTCACCCCTCCACTTT. The chain links TRBV28 to TRBJ1-6; no clear D gene. Looked up from germline, CDR1 is MDHEN and CDR2 is SYDVKM. The germline V and J ends were trimmed by 1 base and 5 bases, with 9 bases remaining between them. The CDR3 contains 15 residues.

This clonotype was observed a few times. The V gene is TRBV7-9, the J gene TRBJ2-7; the match to TRBD2 covers 9 bases. After removal of 0 bases from V and 2 bases from J, the junction contained 5 bases not matched to a gene. Germline-derived CDR1 and CDR2 are SEHNR and FQNEAQ (reference sequence). CDR3 length: 16 residues. CDR3 region: CASSLATSGGPYEQYF. The CDR3, as DNA: TGTGCCAGCAGCTTAGCGACTAGCGGCGGACCCTACGAGCAGTACTTC.

J is TRBJ1-2 and V is TRBV5-1, with 9 positions matching TRBD1. J was trimmed by 2 bases and V by 0 bases; bases with no gene match: 5. The V gene's germline CDR1 is SGHRS and CDR2 YFSETQ. The CDR3 is 16 residues long. The CDR3 DNA follows: TGCGCCAGCAGCTTGGCCTTAGGGACAGGGAACTATGGCTACACCTTC. Protein product: CASSLALGTGNYGYTF.

The table lists this clonotype with a few counts. V and J are TRBV20-1 and TRBJ1-6; TRBD1 is a possible D gene (5 bases). CDR1 and CDR2 (germline): DFQATT, SNEGSKA (reference sequence). CDR3 length: 15 amino acids. Trimming took off 0 bases at V and 10 bases at J, with 16 bases between the two ends. CDR3 region: CSARDQGRPGSPLHF. The DNA for the CDR3 is TGCAGTGCTAGAGATCAGGGACGGCCCGGGTCACCCCTCCACTTT.

This clonotype has ten or more counts. V usage is TRBV19 and J usage is TRBJ2-1; a possible D gene is TRBD2 (5 bases). V lost 1 base and J 1 base, leaving 8 bases between the germline ends. The CDR3 consists of 15 residues. Germline V gene data show CDR1 as LNHDA and CDR2 as SQIVND (reference sequence). The CDR3: CASSIVALSYNEQFF. DNA of the CDR3: TGTGCCAGTAGTATAGTAGCGCTTTCCTACAATGAGCAGTTCTTC.

The rearrangement joins TRBV19 to TRBJ2-7; D possibly corresponds to TRBD2 (6 bases). V gave up 1 base and J gave up 5 bases, with 12 bases separating them. There are 14 residues in the CDR3. Germline V gene lookup returns CDR1 LNHDA and CDR2 SQIVND (reference sequence). The CDR3 reads CASSIVAGSDEQYF. CDR3 coding DNA: TGTGCCAGTAGTATAGTTGCGGGGAGCGACGAGCAGTACTTC.